The 7 T cell receptor beta chains presented below share a single source sample, sequenced in a study of T cell responses to AZD1222 COVID-19 vaccine. Profiling relied on immunoSEQ multiplex PCR, and the TCRdb table lists in-frame clones only, not all of them. In the table there are 110,000 or so clones, roughly 84% of which are singletons. The sample here was peripheral blood, taken 28 days after the second AZD1222 dose. Every receptor here comes from an adult who received the AZD1222 COVID-19 vaccine.

The chain is built from TRBV10-3 and TRBJ1-2, with D tentatively TRBD1 (5 bases). V was pared by 0 bases and J by 5 bases, with 7 bases between. Per the germline V gene, CDR1 is ENHRY and CDR2 is SYGVKD. The CDR3 consists of 13 residues. The CDR3 DNA reads as TGTGCCATCAGTGAGTCACCAGGGTATGGCTACACCTTC. Amino acids: CAISESPGYGYTF.

This chain uses TRBV30 with TRBJ1-2; 9 bases agree with TRBD1. The junction had 4 bases not matched to a gene; V was cut back by 2 bases and J by 3 bases. The CDR3 is 14 residues long. Per the germline V gene, CDR1 is GTSNPN and CDR2 is SVGIG (reference sequence). The CDR3 nucleotides read TGTGCCTGGAGTCGACAGGGGGGCTACTATGGCTACACCTTC. Amino acids: CAWSRQGGYYGYTF.

V and J are TRBV7-2 and TRBJ2-5; no definite D call. Deletions cut 2 bases from V and 5 bases from J, with 12 bases between. The CDR3 contains 14 residues. The germline V gene encodes CDR1 SGHTA and CDR2 FQGNSA. For the CDR3, the DNA is TGTGCCAGCAGCTTATTTCGAGAAAGGGAGACCCAGTACTTC. Its protein is CASSLFRERETQYF.

V gene TRBV19 combines with J gene TRBJ1-2, with no clear D. Trimming left V 2 bases short and J 2 bases short, with 6 bases between. Germline CDR1 LNHDA, CDR2 SQIVND (reference sequence). This CDR3 region has 13 residues. The CDR3, as DNA: TGTGCCAGTAGTATAACAAGCAACTATGGCTACACCTTC. Its protein is CASSITSNYGYTF.

The J gene is TRBJ2-5, the V gene TRBV11-2; D uncertain. The CDR3 runs to 13 residues. V was clipped by 7 bases and J by 7 bases, with 16 bases between them. Per germline, CDR1 SGHAT and CDR2 FQNNGV. The CDR3 nucleotides are TGTGCCAGCACCTTGAAGTGGCCGGGGACCCAGTACTTC. Its translation is CASTLKWPGTQYF.

The sample holds a few counts of this clone. The same CDR3 is also encoded by other DNA sequences in this sample. The J gene is TRBJ1-2, the V gene TRBV4-3; no clear D gene. The CDR3 spans 15 residues. Per germline, CDR1 LGHNA and CDR2 YSLEER. With 0 bases removed from V and 4 bases from J, the gap between germline ends came to 12 bases. In DNA form, the CDR3 reads TGCGCCAGCAGCCAAGATCGAGGGCTGGGCTATGGCTACACCTTC. Its protein is CASSQDRGLGYGYTF.

This sequence joins TRBV7-3 and TRBJ2-5, with TRBD1 identical over 9 bases. Germline CDR1 reads SGHTA; CDR2 reads FQGTGA. The CDR3 consists of 15 residues. Trimming took 2 bases from V and 1 from J; bases not matched to a gene: 2. The CDR3 loop reads CASSLAGQGQETQYF. The CDR3, as DNA: TGTGCCAGCAGCTTAGCGGGACAGGGCCAAGAGACCCAGTACTTC.